This TCR beta chain originates from a study of circulating tumor DNA in untreated peripheral T-cell lymphoma. TCRdb's copy holds only in-frame clones and misses some; the assay was immunoSEQ multiplex PCR. The sample shows roughly 9,000 clones, 70% to 85% of them seen only once. The CDR3 contains 15 residues. The germline CDR1 and CDR2 sequences are SGHNT and YENEEA. Trimming took 1 base from V and 4 from J, leaving 13 bases between them. About this clone itself: Antigen: not known.

Findings of the study overall: In roughly 77% of patients, tumor-specific clonotypes were identified.

The sample was tumor tissue. This chain joins TRBV11-3 and TRBJ1-1; D might be TRBD1 (5 bases). The receptor's source is a human donor with peripheral T-cell lymphoma. The CDR3 protein is CASSLGEQEATEAFF. DNA for the CDR3: TGTGCCAGCAGCTTAGGCGAACAGGAGGCCACTGAAGCTTTCTTT.